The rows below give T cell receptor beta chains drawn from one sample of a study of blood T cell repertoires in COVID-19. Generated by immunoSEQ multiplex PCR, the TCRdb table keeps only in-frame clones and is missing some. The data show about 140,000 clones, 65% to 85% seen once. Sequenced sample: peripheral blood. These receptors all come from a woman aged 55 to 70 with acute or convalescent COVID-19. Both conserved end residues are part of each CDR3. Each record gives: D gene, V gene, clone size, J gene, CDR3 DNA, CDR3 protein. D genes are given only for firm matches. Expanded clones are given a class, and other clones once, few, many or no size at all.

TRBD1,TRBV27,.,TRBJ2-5,TGTGCCAGCAGTTTTGGGACAGCTCAAGAGACCCAGTACTTC,CASSFGTAQETQYF
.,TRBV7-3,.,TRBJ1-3,TGTGCCAGCAGCCCTCCTCGGAGACCTTCTGGAAACACCATATATTTT,CASSPPRRPSGNTIYF
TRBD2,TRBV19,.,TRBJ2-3,TGTGCCAGTAGCCTCCCTAGCGGGAGCGCAGATACGCAGTATTTT,CASSLPSGSADTQYF
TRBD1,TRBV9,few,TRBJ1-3,TGTGCCAGCAGCGTGGGACAGGGCTACTCTGGAAACACCATATATTTT,CASSVGQGYSGNTIYF
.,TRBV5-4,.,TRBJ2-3,TGTGCCAGCAGCTTGGAAGTGCGAGGAGATACGCAGTATTTT,CASSLEVRGDTQYF
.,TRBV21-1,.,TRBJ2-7,TGTGCCAGCAGCAAACGTGAGGGGGGGGAGTACTTC,CASSKREGGEYF
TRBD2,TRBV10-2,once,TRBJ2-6,TGCGCCAGCCGGACTAGCGCAGGCTCTGGGGCCAACGTCCTGACTTTC,CASRTSAGSGANVLTF
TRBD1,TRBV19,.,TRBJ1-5,TGTGCCAGTAGTAGGGGGGACAGGGTTCAGCCCCAGCATTTT,CASSRGDRVQPQHF
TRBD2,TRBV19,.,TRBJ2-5,TGTGCCAGTAGTATGGGCCTAGCGGTGGGGAAGACCCAGTACTTC,CASSMGLAVGKTQYF
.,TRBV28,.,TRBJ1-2,TGTGCCAGCAGTTCATCATTCCTACTACTAGATGGCTACACCTTC,CASSSSFLLLDGYTF
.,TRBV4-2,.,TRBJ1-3,TGTGCCAGCAGCCAACCCAGTGGACTGGGCGGAAACACCATATATTTT,CASSQPSGLGGNTIYF
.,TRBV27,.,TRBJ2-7,TGTGCCAGCAGTTTGAACGGGAGTCCCCACGAGCAGTACTTC,CASSLNGSPHEQYF
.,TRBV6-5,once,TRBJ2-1,TGTGCCAGCAGAAGTCGGGGCTACAATGAGCAGTTCTTC,CASRSRGYNEQFF
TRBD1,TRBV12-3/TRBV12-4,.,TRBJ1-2,TGTGCCAGCAGTTCGGACAGGGGCGATGGCTACACCTTC,CASSSDRGDGYTF
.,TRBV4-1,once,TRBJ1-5,TGCGCCAGCAGCCAAGAGCAGGGTTTTCAGCCCCAGCATTTT,CASSQEQGFQPQHF
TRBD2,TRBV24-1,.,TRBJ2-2,TGTGCCACCAGTGAACGGACTAGCGGATCCACCGGGGAGCTGTTTTTT,CATSERTSGSTGELFF
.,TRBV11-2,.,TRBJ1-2,TGTGCCAGCAGCTCGGGGTACGGTTCCGGCTACACCTTC,CASSSGYGSGYTF
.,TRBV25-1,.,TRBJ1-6,TGTGCCAGCAGTGAATGGCAGGGTTTACCCCTCCACTTT,CASSEWQGLPLHF
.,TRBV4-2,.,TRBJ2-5,TGTGCCAGCAGCCAAGATAAGCATAAGGAGACCCAGTACTTC,CASSQDKHKETQYF
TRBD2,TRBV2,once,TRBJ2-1,TGTGCCAGCAGCTTGGGACTAGCGGGAGTGGGTAATGAGCAGTTCTTC,CASSLGLAGVGNEQFF
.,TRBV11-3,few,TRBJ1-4,TGTGCCAGCAGCTTAGGAGGATGGGGAGTAACTAATGAAAAACTGTTTTTT,CASSLGGWGVTNEKLFF
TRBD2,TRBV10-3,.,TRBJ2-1,TGTGCCATCAGTGCGGGAGGGTTGTTAAATGAGCAGTTCTTC,CAISAGGLLNEQFF
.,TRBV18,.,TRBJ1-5,TGTGCCAGCTCACCCGTCGGTCCCTATAGCAATCAGCCCCAGCATTTT,CASSPVGPYSNQPQHF
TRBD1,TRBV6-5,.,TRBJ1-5,TGTGCCAGCCACCCGGGACAGGGATTCAATCAGCCCCAGCATTTT,CASHPGQGFNQPQHF
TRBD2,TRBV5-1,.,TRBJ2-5,TGCGCCAGCAGCAGGACACTAGCGGACCAGCAAGAGACCCAGTACTTC,CASSRTLADQQETQYF
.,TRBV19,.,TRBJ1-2,TGTGCCAGTAGTATTGTTGGGGCTGGAGGCTACACCTTC,CASSIVGAGGYTF
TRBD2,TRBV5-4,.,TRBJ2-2,TGTGCCAGCAGCTTGACTAGCGGGGGGAACACCGGGGAGCTGTTTTTT,CASSLTSGGNTGELFF
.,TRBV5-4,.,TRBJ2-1,TGTGCCAGCAGGTCCGGGGGCGGGAGTTATGATGAGCAGTTCTTC,CASRSGGGSYDEQFF
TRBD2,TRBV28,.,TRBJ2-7,TGTGCCAGCAGTTTAAGCTTCGGGGGGTACGAGCAGTACTTC,CASSLSFGGYEQYF